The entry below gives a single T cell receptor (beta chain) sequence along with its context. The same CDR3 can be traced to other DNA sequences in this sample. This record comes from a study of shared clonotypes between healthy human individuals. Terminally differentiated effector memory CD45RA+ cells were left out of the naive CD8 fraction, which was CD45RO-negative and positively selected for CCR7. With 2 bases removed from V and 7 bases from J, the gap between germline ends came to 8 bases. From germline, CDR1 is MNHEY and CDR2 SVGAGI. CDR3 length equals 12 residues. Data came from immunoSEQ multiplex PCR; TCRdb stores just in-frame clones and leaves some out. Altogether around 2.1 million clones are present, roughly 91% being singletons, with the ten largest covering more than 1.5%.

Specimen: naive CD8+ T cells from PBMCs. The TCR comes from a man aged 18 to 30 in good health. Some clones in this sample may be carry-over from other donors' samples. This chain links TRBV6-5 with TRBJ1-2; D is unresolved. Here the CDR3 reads CASSYGVGGYTF. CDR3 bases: TGTGCCAGCAGTTACGGGGTCGGTGGCTACACCTTC.